The 24 T cell receptor beta chains presented below share a single source sample, sequenced in a study of CD8 T cells in Susac syndrome. A quantity of 0.5 to 1 ug RNA underwent reverse transcription using random hexamers. MiXCR, applied by TCRdb to the immunoSEQ multiplex PCR reads, yields one record per CDR3 protein. The sample has 230,000 or so distinct CDR3 sequences; around 96% are singletons. The specimen sequenced was CD4+ T cells from PBMCs. All receptors come from a human donor with multiple sclerosis.

CDR3 sequence reads: CASSPKFPHSPLHF. The CDR3 DNA follows: TGTGCCAGCAGCCCGAAATTCCCTCATTCACCCCTCCACTTT. The chain employs TRBV14 and TRBJ1-6; D remains unclear. The CDR3 contains 14 residues. Trimming shortened V by 4 bases and J by 8 bases, and 12 bases separated the two germline ends. The germline gives CDR1 SGHDN, CDR2 FVKESK.

The chain combines TRBV1 with TRBJ2-5; the table's TRBD1 call for D was not verified on the DNA. TRBV1 counts as a pseudogene. The CDR3 contains 15 residues. CDR3: CTSSQDYIGGETQYF. In nucleotides, the CDR3 is TGCACCAGCAGCCAAGACTATATTGGGGGAGAGACCCAGTACTTC.

This chain connects TRBV2 to TRBJ1-2; D may be TRBD1 (6 bases). Deletions cut 6 bases from V and 6 bases from J, with 17 bases between. CDR3 length equals 14 residues. Germline V gene data show CDR1 as SNHLY and CDR2 as FYNNEI. The CDR3: CASSLQGRADGYTF. In DNA form, the CDR3 reads TGTGCCAGCAGCCTACAGGGTCGTGCGGATGGCTACACCTTC.

The gene calls are TRBV7-2 and TRBJ2-5; 9 nucleotides match TRBD2. Germline values: CDR1 SGHTA, CDR2 FQGNSA. V lost 7 bases, J lost 4 bases, and 7 bases stayed unmatched. CDR3 length equals 14 residues. CDR3 DNA sequence: TGTGCCAGCACCAAGGGACTAGCCGGAGAGACCCAGTACTTC. Translating it yields CASTKGLAGETQYF.

The chain is built from TRBV23-1 and TRBJ1-1; D remains ambiguous. TRBV23-1 is an ORF; its function is uncertain. Between the trimmed V and J ends, which lost 11 bases and 3 bases, there was a span of 10 bases. The CDR3 runs 11 residues. CDR3 in DNA: TGCGCCGGGCTGCTTTACACTGAAGCTTTCTTT. The encoded protein is CAGLLYTEAFF.

J is TRBJ2-1 and V is TRBV23-1; maybe TRBD2 (5 bases). TRBV23-1 is known as an ORF, though its function is uncertain. Trimming cost V 0 bases and J 5 bases, with 5 bases left between them. The CDR3 is made up of 13 amino acids. In DNA, the CDR3 is TGCGCCAGCAGTCAATCCGGGAACAATGAGCAGTTCTTC. It yields the protein CASSQSGNNEQFF.

The chain employs TRBV6-6 and TRBJ2-2; a weak D match, TRBD2 (5 bases). Trimming took 2 bases from V and 4 from J, leaving 11 bases between them. CDR3 length equals 15 residues. Germline assignment: CDR1 MNHNY and CDR2 SVGAGI (reference sequence). The CDR3 coding sequence is TGTGCCAGCAGTTACCCAAGCGGAGGCACCGGGGAGCTGTTTTTT. Translation: CASSYPSGGTGELFF.

V gene TRBV30 combines with J gene TRBJ1-2; no clear D gene. The CDR3 loop spans 13 amino acids. V shed 2 bases and J shed 1 base, with 8 bases lying between them. Germline V CDR1 and CDR2: GTSNPN, SVGIG (reference sequence). CDR3 coding DNA: TGTGCCTGGAGTACGGACCTTAACTATGGCTACACCTTC. It encodes CAWSTDLNYGYTF.

The chain carries TRBV29-1 and TRBJ2-1, with D uncertain. Trimming took 4 bases from V and 8 from J, leaving 15 bases between them. The CDR3 is made up of 13 amino acids. The germline gives CDR1 SQVTM, CDR2 ANQGSEA. DNA for the CDR3: TGCAGCGTTGGATTACAGTTTTTGGATGAGCAGTTCTTC. It specifies CSVGLQFLDEQFF.

This clonotype was observed once. The chain couples TRBV5-4 to TRBJ2-7, with no clear D. The CDR3 covers 14 residues. The germline gives CDR1 SGHNT, CDR2 YYREEE (reference sequence). Trimming removed 0 bases at V and 1 base at J, with 8 bases between. CDR3 sequence (DNA): TGTGCCAGCAGCTTGGGACGGCAGTCCTACGAGCAGTACTTC. This gives the protein CASSLGRQSYEQYF.

The chain combines TRBV20-1 with TRBJ2-1; the match to TRBD1 covers 11 bases. This CDR3 comprises 17 residues. Trimming cost V 6 bases and J 5 bases; bases outside gene matches: 15. Germline loops: CDR1 DFQATT, CDR2 SNEGSKA (reference sequence). CDR3 sequence: CSAVGQGATYFDNEQFF. The DNA for the CDR3 is TGCAGTGCCGTTGGACAGGGGGCGACCTATTTCGACAATGAGCAGTTCTTC.

The rearrangement uses TRBV7-6 and TRBJ1-1; D gene ambiguous. Germline V gene sequence: CDR1 SGHVS, CDR2 FNYEAQ. This CDR3 has 14 residues. The V gene lost 2 bases and the J gene lost 1 base, with 8 bases spanning the gap. CDR3 loop: CASSLWTSNTEAFF. For the CDR3, the DNA is TGTGCCAGCAGCTTATGGACTTCGAACACTGAAGCTTTCTTT.

This clonotype was seen once. The V and J genes are TRBV12-3 or TRBV12-4 and TRBJ1-5, with 8 bases identical to TRBD1. V dropped 5 bases and J dropped 5; count of bases not matched to a gene: 5. The CDR3 sequence is 14 residues long. The CDR3 loop is CASSLRGRDQPQHF. DNA of the CDR3: TGTGCCAGCAGTCTCAGGGGGCGCGATCAGCCCCAGCATTTT.

The V gene is TRBV29-1, the J gene TRBJ1-1; tentative D call: TRBD1 (6 bases). The germline V gene has CDR1 SQVTM and CDR2 ANQGSEA. The CDR3 is 14 residues long. The V end was cut by 4 bases, the J end by 4 bases, with 16 bases between. The CDR3 spells CSVVRRGAATEAFF. The CDR3 DNA follows: TGCAGCGTTGTACGTCGGGGGGCGGCCACTGAAGCTTTCTTT.

The chain is built from TRBV20-1 and TRBJ2-1; the match to TRBD2 covers 8 bases. The germline V gene encodes CDR1 DFQATT and CDR2 SNEGSKA (reference sequence). The CDR3 loop spans 13 amino acids. V lost 2 bases to trimming and J lost 12 bases; unmatched junction nucleotides: 9. CDR3 sequence reads: CSARTGLVVVQFF. Written as DNA, the CDR3 is TGCAGTGCTAGAACGGGACTAGTGGTGGTGCAGTTCTTC.

This clonotype was recorded once. This sequence joins TRBV30 and TRBJ1-1; D ambiguous. The CDR3 spans 12 residues. Trimming removed 5 bases from V and 7 bases from J, with 14 bases in between. The germline V gene has CDR1 GTSNPN and CDR2 SVGIG (reference sequence). The CDR3 reads CAWAFQRGEAFF. CDR3 sequence (DNA): TGTGCCTGGGCGTTCCAGCGGGGTGAAGCTTTCTTT.

V gene TRBV5-1 combines with J gene TRBJ2-7; TRBD1 agrees at 9 bases. The V segment lost 2 bases and the J segment 2 bases; nucleotides outside the gene matches: 11. CDR1 is SGHRS, CDR2 YFSETQ, per germline. The CDR3 has 17 amino acids. CDR3 sequence: CASSFFSGTGTTYEQYF. The DNA for the CDR3 is TGCGCCAGCAGCTTCTTTTCCGGGACAGGGACTACCTACGAGCAGTACTTC. The whole variable domain, remainder taken from reference TRBV5-1 and TRBJ2-7, is KAGVTQTPRYLIKTRGQQVTLSCSPISGHRSVSWYQQTPGQGLQFLFEYFSETQRNKGNFPGRFSGRQFSNSRSEMNVSTLELGDSALYLCASSFFSGTGTTYEQYFGPGTRLTVT.

The V gene is TRBV3-1, the J gene TRBJ2-7, with no clear D. Germline V gives CDR1 LGHDT, CDR2 YNNKEL (reference sequence). The ends were cut back, 1 base at V and 6 bases at J, with 7 bases in the middle. The CDR3 extends over 12 amino acids. CDR3 bases: TGTGCCAGCAGCCAAGGGCTTCTCGAGCAGTACTTC. Translating gives CASSQGLLEQYF.

The genes are TRBV29-1 and TRBJ2-3, with 8 bases fitting TRBD2. CDR3 size: 17 residues. The germline V gene encodes CDR1 SQVTM and CDR2 ANQGSEA. V dropped 4 bases and J dropped 2; count of bases not matched to a gene: 14. CDR3 DNA: TGCAGCGTTGTCCCCTCTTTAGGCGGGGGGTCCACAGATACGCAGTATTTT. Its translation is CSVVPSLGGGSTDTQYF.

V gene TRBV6-5 combines with J gene TRBJ1-2, with a possible D match to TRBD1 (5 bases). Deletions cut 0 bases from V and 8 bases from J, with 7 bases between. CDR3 length: 12 residues. Germline V CDR1 and CDR2: MNHEY, SVGAGI. This CDR3 is CASSYSNRGYTF. Written as DNA, the CDR3 is TGTGCCAGCAGTTACTCGAACAGGGGCTACACCTTC.

The chain carries TRBV29-1 and TRBJ2-1; the match to TRBD2 covers 10 bases. The V and J ends lost 5 bases and 9 bases, in that order; junction bases with no gene match: 16. The CDR3 covers 16 residues. The germline gives CDR1 SQVTM, CDR2 ANQGSEA. The CDR3, as DNA: TGCAGCGTTAGAGTAGCGGGGGGCCTCCCCCCGGCTGAGCAGTTCTTC. Translating gives CSVRVAGGLPPAEQFF.

The chain carries TRBV2 and TRBJ2-1; a weak D match, TRBD2 (6 bases). Between the trimmed V and J ends, which lost 4 bases and 6 bases, there was a span of 19 bases. In germline, CDR1 is SNHLY, CDR2 FYNNEI. CDR3 length equals 16 residues. The CDR3: CASSVPWTGVGNEQFF. The CDR3, as DNA: TGTGCCAGCAGTGTTCCCTGGACGGGAGTAGGCAATGAGCAGTTCTTC.

The chain recombines TRBV19 with TRBJ1-2, with TRBD1 as a possible D gene (5 bases). V was clipped by 7 bases and J by 8 bases, with 17 bases between them. The CDR3 spans 13 residues. CDR1 LNHDA and CDR2 SQIVND come from the germline V gene (reference sequence). The chain's CDR3 is CASKDTGVRGYTF. Here the CDR3 DNA reads TGTGCCAGTAAGGACACGGGAGTAAGGGGCTACACCTTC.

The chain has TRBV20-1 and TRBJ2-3; possible D gene TRBD2, 6 bases. Germline CDR1 is DFQATT and CDR2 is SNEGSKA (reference sequence). The CDR3 consists of 12 residues. Trimming left V 6 bases short and J 3 bases short, with 10 bases between. The CDR3 sequence is CSAESGTDTQYF. The DNA of the CDR3 is TGCAGTGCCGAGAGCGGGACAGATACGCAGTATTTT.